Listed here are 14 T cell receptor beta chains from one sample, sequenced in a study of blood T cell repertoires in COVID-19. The method was immunoSEQ multiplex PCR; TCRdb's version includes in-frame clones alone and lacks a portion of them. The sample has about 260,000 clones, around nine tenths seen once. What was sequenced was peripheral blood. Receptor source: a woman between 65 and 79 years old with COVID-19, enrolled during active disease.

Comments on this clone: Different DNA sequences within this sample yield the same CDR3. The chain uses TRBV11-3 and TRBJ1-1; D is ambiguous. Trimming cost V 1 base and J 4 bases, with 4 bases left between them. Germline CDR1 is SGHNT and CDR2 is YENEEA. This CDR3 comprises 12 residues. This chain's CDR3 is CASSLVSTEAFF. The CDR3 DNA reads TGTGCCAGCAGCTTAGTGAGCACTGAAGCTTTCTTT.

The chain uses TRBV10-3 and TRBJ2-1; the match to TRBD2 covers 13 bases. V shed 8 bases and J 5 bases; nucleotides not matched to a gene: 6. The CDR3 is made up of 15 amino acids. CDR1 is ENHRY and CDR2 is SYGVKD in the germline V gene. CDR3 DNA sequence: TGTGCCATCGGGACTAGCGGGATAGGGCACAATGAGCAGTTCTTC. Translation: CAIGTSGIGHNEQFF.

The rearrangement joins TRBV5-6 to TRBJ2-3; D is unresolved. The CDR3 contains 14 residues. Germline values: CDR1 SGHDT, CDR2 YYEEEE. Deletions cut 2 bases from V and 5 bases from J, with 12 bases between. CDR3 protein: CASSFGLPIDTQYF. CDR3 sequence (DNA): TGTGCCAGCAGCTTTGGCCTCCCGATAGATACGCAGTATTTT.

The V gene is TRBV4-2, the J gene TRBJ1-1; 7 nucleotides agree with TRBD1. V trimming: 1 base; J trimming: 6 bases; junction bases outside the gene matches: 14. The CDR3 sequence is 17 residues long. The germline V gene has CDR1 LGHNA and CDR2 YNFKEQ. The CDR3 sequence is CASSQVGGTEGAAEAFF. The CDR3 DNA is TGTGCCAGCAGCCAAGTAGGGGGGACGGAGGGGGCCGCTGAAGCTTTCTTT.

J is TRBJ1-2 and V is TRBV6-6; D possibly corresponds to TRBD1 (6 bases). V lost 5 bases and J lost 4, with 14 bases in between. The CDR3 runs to 14 residues. Germline V gene sequence: CDR1 MNHNY, CDR2 SVGAGI (reference sequence). The DNA for the CDR3 is TGTGCCAGCAGTCGGACAGAATTATCCTATGGCTACACCTTC. Its translation: CASSRTELSYGYTF.

A single count supports this clone. The chain is built from TRBV6-1 and TRBJ2-7, with D perhaps matching TRBD1 (6 bases). The germline V gene encodes CDR1 MNHNS and CDR2 SASEGT. The CDR3 loop spans 16 amino acids. V shed 0 bases and J shed 3 bases, with 15 bases lying between them. CDR3 DNA sequence: TGTGCCAGCAGTGAAGCATTAGGACAGAACAGCTACGAGCAGTACTTC. Residues: CASSEALGQNSYEQYF.

This chain joins TRBV11-3 and TRBJ2-1; tentatively, D is TRBD2 (6 bases). V lost 5 bases, J lost 2 bases, and 16 bases lay in between. CDR3 length: 16 residues. CDR1 and CDR2 from the germline V gene are SGHNT and YENEEA. The CDR3 protein is CASSRRAGFAYNEQFF. CDR3 sequence (DNA): TGTGCCAGCAGCCGTCGAGCGGGCTTCGCCTACAATGAGCAGTTCTTC.

On this clone: The sample contains more than one DNA sequence encoding this CDR3. The CDR3 nucleotides read TGTGCCAGCAGCTTAGTGGCGGAATCCTCCTACGAGCAGTACTTC. Its translation is CASSLVAESSYEQYF. V is TRBV7-9 and J is TRBJ2-7; D unclear. Germline CDR1 and CDR2: SEHNR and FQNEAQ (reference sequence). This CDR3 has 15 residues. V gave up 1 base and J gave up 0 bases, with 10 bases separating them.

The sample holds one count of this clone. The chain uses TRBV5-1 and TRBJ2-7; tentatively, D is TRBD2 (5 bases). The V end was cut by 2 bases, the J end by 3 bases, with 15 bases between. The CDR3 runs to 15 residues. Germline CDR1 and CDR2: SGHRS and YFSETQ. Written as DNA, the CDR3 is TGCGCCAGCAGCTTCGGGATCGACGAAGGCTACGAGCAGTACTTC. Its protein product is CASSFGIDEGYEQYF.

The J gene is TRBJ1-2, the V gene TRBV19; D not certain. The germline V gene encodes CDR1 LNHDA and CDR2 SQIVND (reference sequence). V lost 7 bases, J lost 4 bases, and 16 bases lay in between. This CDR3 comprises 14 residues. DNA for the CDR3: TGTGCCAGTACCGCGGACGGGAATTTCTATGGCTACACCTTC. Protein product: CASTADGNFYGYTF.

This clone was seen just once. This chain connects TRBV21-1 to TRBJ1-5; TRBD1, the table's D call, was not compared with the DNA. TRBV21-1 is classified as a pseudogene. The CDR3 spans 12 residues. In DNA form, the CDR3 reads TGTGCCAGTAGGACAGGTTCATCAATCCAGCATTTT. Translation gives CASRTGSSIQHF.

The rearrangement uses TRBV30 and TRBJ1-5; TRBD1 is a possible D gene (5 bases). Germline CDR1 and CDR2: GTSNPN and SVGIG (reference sequence). CDR3 size: 16 residues. The V and J ends lost 3 bases and 4 bases respectively, with 19 bases between them. The chain's CDR3 is CAWSINRDYLNQPQHF. CDR3 bases: TGTGCCTGGAGCATAAACCGGGACTATCTAAATCAGCCCCAGCATTTT.

The chain has TRBV6-5 and TRBJ1-2; weak D call: TRBD1 (5 bases). The ends were cut back, 6 bases at V and 2 bases at J, with 7 bases in the middle. This CDR3 spans 12 amino acids. The V gene's germline CDR1 is MNHEY and CDR2 SVGAGI. CDR3 nucleotides: TGTGCCAGCAGAGGGGCCAACTATGGCTACACCTTC. This codes for CASRGANYGYTF.

The chain carries TRBV7-2 and TRBJ2-7; TRBD2 matches 14 bases. Germline V gene sequence: CDR1 SGHTA, CDR2 FQGNSA. This CDR3 spans 16 amino acids. J gave up 6 bases and V 5 bases, and 9 bases lay outside the gene matches. CDR3 nucleotides: TGTGCCAGCAGCCAAGGACTAGCGGGAGGCTTTAGCGAGCAGTACTTC. Its protein is CASSQGLAGGFSEQYF.